This TCR beta chain was sequenced during a study of regulatory T cells in long-lasting Graves disease. CDR3 length: 15 residues. With 2 bases removed from V and 0 bases from J, the gap between germline ends came to 7 bases. From germline, CDR1 is KGHSH and CDR2 LQKENI. Documented time point: newly diagnosed GD, antithyroid drugs for less than 3 months. PBMC RNA was the source of the TCR library. This clonotype appeared a few times. The TCR beta library used iRepertoire HTBI primers with Arm-PCR amplification of CDR3. TCRdb re-analysed the multiplex PCR reads in MiXCR, keeping a single row per CDR3 protein. The sample lists some 450,000 distinct CDR3 sequences, around 15% seen once, with approximately 11% in the top ten. These data also formed part of another study, on T cells in Graves' hyperthyroidism and ophthalmopathy.

This clonotype was sampled from a woman between 25 and 40 years old with Graves disease. The sequences come from peripheral blood mononuclear cells (PBMCs), collected at new diagnosis, from a patient treated with antithyroid drugs. This chain connects TRBV18 to TRBJ1-4; D call uncertain. Here the CDR3 reads CASSPTVATNEKLFF. The CDR3 nucleotides are TGTGCCAGCTCACCAACTGTTGCAACTAATGAAAAACTGTTTTTT.